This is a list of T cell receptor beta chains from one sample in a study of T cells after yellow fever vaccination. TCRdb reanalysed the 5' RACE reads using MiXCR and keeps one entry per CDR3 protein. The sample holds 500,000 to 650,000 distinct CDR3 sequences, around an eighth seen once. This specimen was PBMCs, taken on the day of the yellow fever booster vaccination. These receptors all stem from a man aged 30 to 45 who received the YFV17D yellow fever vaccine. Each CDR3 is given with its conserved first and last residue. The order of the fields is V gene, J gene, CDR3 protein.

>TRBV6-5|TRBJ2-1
CASSYGRRLGNEQFF
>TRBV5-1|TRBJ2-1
CASSLLAVNEQFF
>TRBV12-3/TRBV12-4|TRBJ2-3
CASMGGSGIPSTDTQYF
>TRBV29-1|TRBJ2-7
CSVGTGLYEQYF
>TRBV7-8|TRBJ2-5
CASSLGSSLETQYF
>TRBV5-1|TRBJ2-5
CASSLAGLAGIQETQYF
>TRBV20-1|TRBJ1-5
CSARVTDQPQHF
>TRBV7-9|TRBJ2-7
CASSKISGDEQYF
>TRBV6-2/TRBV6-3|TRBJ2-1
CASKRVGLRENEQFF
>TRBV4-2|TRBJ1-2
CASSQAPANWVFYGYTF
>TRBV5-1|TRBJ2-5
CASEGLAGETQYF
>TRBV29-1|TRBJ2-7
CSAQEGLREQYF
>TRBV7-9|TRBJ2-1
CASSFMREDVYEQFF